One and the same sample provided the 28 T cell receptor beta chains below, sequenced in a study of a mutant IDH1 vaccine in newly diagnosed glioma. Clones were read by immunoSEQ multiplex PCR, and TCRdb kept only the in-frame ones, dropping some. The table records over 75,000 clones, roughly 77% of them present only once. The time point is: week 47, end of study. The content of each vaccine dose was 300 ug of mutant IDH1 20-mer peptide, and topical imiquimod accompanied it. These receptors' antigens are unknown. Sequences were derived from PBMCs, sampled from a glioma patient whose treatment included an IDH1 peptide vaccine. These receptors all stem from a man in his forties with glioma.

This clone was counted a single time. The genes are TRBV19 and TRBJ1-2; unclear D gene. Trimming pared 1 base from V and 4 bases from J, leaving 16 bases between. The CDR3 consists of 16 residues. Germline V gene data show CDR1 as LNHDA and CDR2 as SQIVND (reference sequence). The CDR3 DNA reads TGTGCCAGTAGTATAGGCCAGACCTCGTGGGGCTATGGCTACACCTTC. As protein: CASSIGQTSWGYGYTF.

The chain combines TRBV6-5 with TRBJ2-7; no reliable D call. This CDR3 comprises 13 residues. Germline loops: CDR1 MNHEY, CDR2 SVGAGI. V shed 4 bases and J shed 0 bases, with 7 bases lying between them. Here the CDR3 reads CASSSPRSYEQYF. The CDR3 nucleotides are TGTGCCAGCAGTTCCCCACGCTCCTACGAGCAGTACTTC.

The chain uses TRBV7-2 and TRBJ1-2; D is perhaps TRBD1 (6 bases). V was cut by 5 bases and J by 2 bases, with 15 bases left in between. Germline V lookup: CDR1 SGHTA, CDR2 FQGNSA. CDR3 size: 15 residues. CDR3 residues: CASSRGGRGNYGYTF. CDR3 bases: TGTGCCAGCAGCCGCGGCGGCAGGGGCAACTATGGCTACACCTTC.

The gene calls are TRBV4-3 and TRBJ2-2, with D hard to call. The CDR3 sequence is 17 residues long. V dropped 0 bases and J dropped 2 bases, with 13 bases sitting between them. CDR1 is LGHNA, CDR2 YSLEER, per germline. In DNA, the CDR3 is TGCGCCAGCAGCCAAGATTGGGCTTCAACAAACACCGGGGAGCTGTTTTTT. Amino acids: CASSQDWASTNTGELFF.

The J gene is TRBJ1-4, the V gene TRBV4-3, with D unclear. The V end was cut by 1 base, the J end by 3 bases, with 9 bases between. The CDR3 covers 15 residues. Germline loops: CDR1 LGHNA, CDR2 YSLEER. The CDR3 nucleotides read TGCGCCAGCAGCCAAGTATCAGGCCCTAATGAAAAACTGTTTTTT. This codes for CASSQVSGPNEKLFF.

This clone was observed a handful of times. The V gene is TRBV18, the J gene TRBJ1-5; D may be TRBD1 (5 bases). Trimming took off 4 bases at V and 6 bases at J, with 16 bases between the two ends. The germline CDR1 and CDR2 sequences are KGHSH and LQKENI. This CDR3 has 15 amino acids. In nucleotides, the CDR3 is TGTGCCAGCTCACTAACAGGAAGAGGGATTCAGCCCCAGCATTTT. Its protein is CASSLTGRGIQPQHF.

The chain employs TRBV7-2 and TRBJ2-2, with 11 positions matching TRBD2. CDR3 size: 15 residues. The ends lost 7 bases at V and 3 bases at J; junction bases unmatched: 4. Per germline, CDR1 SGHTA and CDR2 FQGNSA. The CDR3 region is CASKGLAGYTGELFF. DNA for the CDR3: TGTGCCAGCAAAGGACTAGCGGGTTACACCGGGGAGCTGTTTTTT.

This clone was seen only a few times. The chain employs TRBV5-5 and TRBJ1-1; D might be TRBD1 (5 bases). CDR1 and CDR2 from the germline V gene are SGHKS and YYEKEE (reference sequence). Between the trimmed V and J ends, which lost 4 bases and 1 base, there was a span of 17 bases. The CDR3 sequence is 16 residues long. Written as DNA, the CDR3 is TGTGCCAGCAGCCCCATAACCGGCAGGGAGAACACTGAAGCTTTCTTT. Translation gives CASSPITGRENTEAFF.

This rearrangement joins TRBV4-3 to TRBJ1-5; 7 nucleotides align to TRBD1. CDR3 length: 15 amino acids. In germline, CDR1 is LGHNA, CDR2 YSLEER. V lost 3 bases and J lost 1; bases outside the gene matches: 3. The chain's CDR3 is CASSQNRGSNQPQHF. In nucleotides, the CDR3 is TGCGCCAGCAGCCAGAACAGGGGAAGCAATCAGCCCCAGCATTTT.

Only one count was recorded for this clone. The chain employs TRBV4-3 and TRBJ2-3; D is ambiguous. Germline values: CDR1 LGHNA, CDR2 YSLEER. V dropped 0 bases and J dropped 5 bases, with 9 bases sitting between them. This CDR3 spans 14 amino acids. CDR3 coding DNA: TGCGCCAGCAGCCAAGAATATCCTCTAGATACGCAGTATTTT. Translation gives CASSQEYPLDTQYF.

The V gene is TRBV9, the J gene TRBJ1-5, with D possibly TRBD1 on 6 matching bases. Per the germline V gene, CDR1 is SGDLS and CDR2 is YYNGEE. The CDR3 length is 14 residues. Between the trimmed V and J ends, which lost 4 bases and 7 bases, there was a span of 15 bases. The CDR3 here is CASSPGVAGQPQHF. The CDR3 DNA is TGTGCCAGCAGCCCAGGGGTAGCGGGGCAGCCCCAGCATTTT.

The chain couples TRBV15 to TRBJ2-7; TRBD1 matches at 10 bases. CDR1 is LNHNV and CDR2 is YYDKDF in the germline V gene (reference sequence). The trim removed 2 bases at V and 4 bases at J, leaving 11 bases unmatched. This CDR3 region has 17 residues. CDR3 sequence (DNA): TGTGCCACCAGCAGATTTGCCCGACAGGGGGCTAGGTACGAGCAGTACTTC. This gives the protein CATSRFARQGARYEQYF.

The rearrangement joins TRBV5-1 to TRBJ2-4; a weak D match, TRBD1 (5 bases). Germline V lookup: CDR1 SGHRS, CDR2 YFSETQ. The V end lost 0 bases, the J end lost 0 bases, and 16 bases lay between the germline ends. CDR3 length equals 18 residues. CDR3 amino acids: CASSLGWGRSQAKNIQYF. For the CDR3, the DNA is TGCGCCAGCAGCTTGGGCTGGGGCAGGTCTCAAGCCAAAAACATTCAGTACTTC.

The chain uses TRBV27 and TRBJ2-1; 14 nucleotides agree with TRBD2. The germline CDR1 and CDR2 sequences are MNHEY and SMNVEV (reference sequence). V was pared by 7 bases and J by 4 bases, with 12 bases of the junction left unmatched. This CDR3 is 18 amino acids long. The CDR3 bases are TGTGCCAGCACCCTCGGGACTAGCGGGGGTAGTGGGTACAATGAGCAGTTCTTC. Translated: CASTLGTSGGSGYNEQFF.

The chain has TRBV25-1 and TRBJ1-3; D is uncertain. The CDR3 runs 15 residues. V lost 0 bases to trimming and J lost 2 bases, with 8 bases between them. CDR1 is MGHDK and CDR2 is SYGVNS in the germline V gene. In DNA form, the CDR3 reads TGTGCCAGCAGTGAATATCGGGCAACTGGAAACACCATATATTTT. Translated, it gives CASSEYRATGNTIYF.

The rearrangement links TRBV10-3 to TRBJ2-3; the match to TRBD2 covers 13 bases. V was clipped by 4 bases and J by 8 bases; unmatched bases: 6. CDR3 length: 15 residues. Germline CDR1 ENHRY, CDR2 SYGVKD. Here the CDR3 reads CAISAGLAGVSTQYF. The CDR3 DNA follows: TGTGCCATCAGTGCCGGACTAGCGGGAGTGAGTACGCAGTATTTT.

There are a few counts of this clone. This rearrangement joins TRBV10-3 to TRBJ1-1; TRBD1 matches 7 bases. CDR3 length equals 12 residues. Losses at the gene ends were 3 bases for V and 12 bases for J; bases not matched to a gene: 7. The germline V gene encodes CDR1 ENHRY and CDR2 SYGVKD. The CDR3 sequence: CAISDDREGSFF. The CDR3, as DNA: TGTGCCATCAGTGACGACAGGGAAGGTTCTTTCTTT.

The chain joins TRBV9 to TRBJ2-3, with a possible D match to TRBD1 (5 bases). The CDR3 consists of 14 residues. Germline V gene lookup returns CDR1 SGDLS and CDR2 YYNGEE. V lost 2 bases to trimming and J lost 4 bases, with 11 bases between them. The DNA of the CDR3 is TGTGCCAGCAGCGTCAAGTTAGGGGCAGATACGCAGTATTTT. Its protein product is CASSVKLGADTQYF.

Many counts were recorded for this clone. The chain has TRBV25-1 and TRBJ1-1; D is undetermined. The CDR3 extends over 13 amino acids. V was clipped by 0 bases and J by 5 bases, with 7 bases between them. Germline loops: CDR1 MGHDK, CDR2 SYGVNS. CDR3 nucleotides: TGTGCCAGCAGTGAATACCGGGGTACTGAAGCTTTCTTT. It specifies CASSEYRGTEAFF. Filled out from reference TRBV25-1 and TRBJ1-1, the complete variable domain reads EADIYQTPRYLVIGTGKKITLECSQTMGHDKMYWYQQDPGMELHLIHYSYGVNSTEKGDLSSESTVSRIRTEHFPLTLESARPSHTSQYLCASSEYRGTEAFFGQGTRLTVV.

CDR3 loop: CASSGHRVDTEAFF. The CDR3 DNA reads as TGTGCCAGCAGTGGACACAGGGTGGACACTGAAGCTTTCTTT. The chain joins TRBV6-1 to TRBJ1-1; possible D gene TRBD1, 6 bases. Germline values: CDR1 MNHNS, CDR2 SASEGT. The length of the CDR3 is 14 residues. The V and J ends lost 4 bases and 3 bases respectively, with 12 bases between them.

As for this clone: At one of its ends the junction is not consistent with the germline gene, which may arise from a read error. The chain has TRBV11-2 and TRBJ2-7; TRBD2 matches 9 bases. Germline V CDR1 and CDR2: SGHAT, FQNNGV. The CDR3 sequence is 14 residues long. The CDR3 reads CASSLAGAAYEQYF. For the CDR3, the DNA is TGTGCCAGCAGTTTAGCGGGAGCGGCCTACGAGCAGTACTTC.

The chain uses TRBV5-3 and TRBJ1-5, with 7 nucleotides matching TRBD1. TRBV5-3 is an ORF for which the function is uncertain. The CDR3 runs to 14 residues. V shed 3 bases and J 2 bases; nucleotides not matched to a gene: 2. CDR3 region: CARSYRGRNQPQHF. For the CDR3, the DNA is TGTGCCAGAAGCTACAGGGGCCGCAATCAGCCCCAGCATTTT.

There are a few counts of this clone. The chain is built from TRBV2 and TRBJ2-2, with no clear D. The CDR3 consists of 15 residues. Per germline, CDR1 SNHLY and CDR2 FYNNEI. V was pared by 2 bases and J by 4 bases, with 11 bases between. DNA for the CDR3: TGTGCCAGCAGTGAATGGAACAGAATCACCGGGGAGCTGTTTTTT. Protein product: CASSEWNRITGELFF.

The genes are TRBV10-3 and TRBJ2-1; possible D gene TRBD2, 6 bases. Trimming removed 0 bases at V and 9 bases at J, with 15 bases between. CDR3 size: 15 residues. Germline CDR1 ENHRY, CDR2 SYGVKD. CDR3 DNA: TGTGCCATCAGTGAGTCGGGACGGGAGAACGGTGAGCAGTTCTTC. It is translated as CAISESGRENGEQFF.

CDR3 nucleotide sequence: TGCGCCAGCAGTAACCCCCCGGGTAGGGGGATGTCAGATACGCAGTATTTT. It is translated as CASSNPPGRGMSDTQYF. This rearrangement joins TRBV10-1 to TRBJ2-3; tentative D call: TRBD1 (6 bases). The CDR3 covers 17 residues. Between the trimmed V and J ends, which lost 5 bases and 4 bases, there was a span of 22 bases. Germline-derived CDR1 and CDR2 are WNHNN and SYGVQD (reference sequence).

DNA of the CDR3: TGTGCCTGGAAGGGGCTAGGGGACACCGGGGAGCTGTTTTTT. It codes for CAWKGLGDTGELFF. The chain links TRBV30 to TRBJ2-2; tentative D call: TRBD1 (5 bases). CDR1 and CDR2 from the germline V gene are GTSNPN and SVGIG (reference sequence). Trimming removed 4 bases at V and 3 bases at J, with 12 bases between. The CDR3 is 14 residues long.

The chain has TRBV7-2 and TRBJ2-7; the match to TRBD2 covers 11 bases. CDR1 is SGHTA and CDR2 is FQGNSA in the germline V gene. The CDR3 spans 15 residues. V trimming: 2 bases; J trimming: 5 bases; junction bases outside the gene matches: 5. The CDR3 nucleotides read TGTGCCAGCAGCTTAATGCTAGCGGGAGGCCACGAGCAGTACTTC. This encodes CASSLMLAGGHEQYF. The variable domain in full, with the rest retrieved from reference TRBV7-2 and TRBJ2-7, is GAGVSQSPSNKVTEKGKDVELRCDPISGHTALYWYRQSLGQGLEFLIYFQGNSAPDKSGLPSDRFSAERTGGSVSTLTIQRTQQEDSAVYLCASSLMLAGGHEQYFGPGTRLTVT.

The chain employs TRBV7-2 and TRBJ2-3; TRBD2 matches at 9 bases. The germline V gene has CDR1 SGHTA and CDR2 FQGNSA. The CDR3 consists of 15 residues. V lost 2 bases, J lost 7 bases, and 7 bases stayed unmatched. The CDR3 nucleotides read TGTGCCAGCAGCTTAAAGCGGGGGGACCCCTATACGCAGTATTTT. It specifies CASSLKRGDPYTQYF.